This TCR beta chain was retrieved from a study of long-term antiretroviral therapy in people with HIV. The study, taken as a whole, reports: Dominating the repertoire at all time points were the clones that expanded before ART. Information on adherence to ART, viral resistance or therapy changes was unavailable.

Cryopreserved PBMC numbered about 1-10 million per sample before DNA extraction. V was pared by 4 bases and J by 7 bases, with 14 bases between. This CDR3 region has 14 residues. Germline assignment: CDR1 SGHVS and CDR2 FQNEAQ. The run of the v3.0 immunoSEQ assay was at survey level. Sequencing was performed with immunoSEQ multiplex PCR; in TCRdb, only in-frame clones are kept and a portion is missing. The table has around 20,000 clones, 90% to 95% seen once. Points on this clone: Antigen unknown.

The sample here was unsorted PBMCs, taken 3 years after starting antiretroviral therapy. This TCR derives from a man aged 50 to 59 with HIV. The chain uses TRBV7-8 and TRBJ1-5; D perhaps matches TRBD1 (5 bases). The CDR3 nucleotides read TGTGCCAGCAGCTCTAACAGGAAGGGGCAGCCCCAGCATTTT. Residues: CASSSNRKGQPQHF.